This TCR beta chain was observed in a study of T-cell reconstitution after alpha-beta-depleted transplantation in children. Unique molecular identifiers were incorporated during preparation of the TCRbeta library. TCRdb re-called the PCR reads through MiXCR, storing one row per CDR3 protein. The sample shows 250,000 to 300,000 distinct CDR3 sequences, around 10% of them seen only once. There are many counts of this clonotype. The antigen is unknown. Findings and caveats of the study: Several hundred expanded graft clones reportedly gave rise to the alpha-beta T cells present about two months after transplant. The study traced high day-60 TCRbeta diversity in some patients to surviving recipient T cells and thymic progenitors. T-cell numbers and diversity, one year after transplant, stemmed largely from T cells that were newly produced.

Sequencing used PBMCs, obtained before TCRalphabeta/CD19-depleted stem cell transplant. The sequence was collected from a boy in the first two years of life with acute myeloid leukemia, due to receive a stem cell transplant.

The DNA of the CDR3 is TGTGCCAGCAGCCCGGCGGGGTACTCCTACGAGCAGTACTTC. Protein product: CASSPAGYSYEQYF. The chain carries TRBV7-9 and TRBJ2-7; possible D gene TRBD2, 6 bases. V lost 5 bases and J 0 bases, leaving 11 bases between the germline ends. The CDR3 runs to 14 residues. The germline CDR1 and CDR2 sequences are SEHNR and FQNEAQ (reference sequence).